This T cell receptor beta chain was profiled in a study of shared clonotypes between healthy human individuals. This CDR3 is 15 amino acids long. Trimming removed 0 bases from V and 5 bases from J, with 14 bases in between. Germline V gives CDR1 MNHNY, CDR2 SVGAGI (reference sequence). Into CD45RA+ naive and CD45RA-negative memory subsets, the CD4+ cells were split. On this clone: The antigen remains undetermined.

The study ran the assay at deep level. TCRdb's table, derived via immunoSEQ multiplex PCR, lists solely in-frame clones and lacks some. The sample shows roughly 2.6 million clones, roughly nine tenths of them seen only once. Findings and caveats of the study: Only a few donors were included, so the genetic and exposure-history diversity represented was limited. Lower generation probabilities were found for non-shared clonotypes than for those shared by all four donors.

This rearrangement joins TRBV6-6 to TRBJ2-7; no firm D call. The origin of this receptor is a man aged 18-30 years in good health. The sequencing sample was made of naive CD4+ T cells sorted from blood. Subset indicated: CD45RA+ positively selected. The CDR3 protein is CASSYSSRGQDEQYF. For the CDR3, the DNA is TGTGCCAGCAGTTACTCGTCCAGAGGTCAGGACGAGCAGTACTTC.